This TCR beta chain was found in a study of blood T cell repertoires in COVID-19. Germline CDR1 SGHTS, CDR2 YDEGEE. Trimming cost V 2 bases and J 2 bases, with 14 bases left between them. The CDR3 is made up of 16 amino acids. Libraries were prepared by immunoSEQ multiplex PCR; TCRdb keeps only in-frame clonotypes and omits some of them. The sample carries under 200,000 clones, around 88% recorded once. Sequenced input: PBMCs or T cells enriched from blood (not recorded which). The V gene is TRBV5-8, the J gene TRBJ1-5, with D uncertain. The clonotype comes from a man aged 40-49 years with acute COVID-19. The chain's CDR3 is CASSLVRGSGNQPQHF. The CDR3 bases are TGTGCCAGCAGCTTAGTCCGGGGTTCGGGCAATCAGCCCCAGCATTTT.